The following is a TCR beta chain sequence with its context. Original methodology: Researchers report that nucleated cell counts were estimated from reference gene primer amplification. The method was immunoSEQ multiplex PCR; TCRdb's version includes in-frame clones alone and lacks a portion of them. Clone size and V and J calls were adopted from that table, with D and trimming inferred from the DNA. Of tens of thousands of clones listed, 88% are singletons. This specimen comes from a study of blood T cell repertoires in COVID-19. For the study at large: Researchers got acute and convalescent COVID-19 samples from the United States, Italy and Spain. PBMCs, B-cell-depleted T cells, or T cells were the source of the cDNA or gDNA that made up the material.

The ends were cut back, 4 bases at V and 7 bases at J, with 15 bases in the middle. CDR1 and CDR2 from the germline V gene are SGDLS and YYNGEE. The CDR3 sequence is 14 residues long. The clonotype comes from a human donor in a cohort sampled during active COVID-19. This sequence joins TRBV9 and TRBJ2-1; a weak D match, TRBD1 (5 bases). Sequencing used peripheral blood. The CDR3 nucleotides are TGTGCCAGCAGCCGGATTACAGGACAAAATGAGCAGTTCTTC. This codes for CASSRITGQNEQFF.